Shown below are 19 T cell receptor beta chains from a single sample sequenced in a study of T-cell memory formation after mild COVID-19. Using its own MiXCR run on the 5' RACE reads, TCRdb lists one record per CDR3 protein. The sample gives 300,000 to 350,000 distinct CDR3 sequences, roughly a fifth of which show up once; around 21% is in the top ten. Input material: PBMCs or a T cell subset sorted from them (not recorded which). The receptor source for this set is a man between 18 and 29 years old who had mild COVID-19 (a few samples of this study predate the infection). Cell type and time point are not known.

This clonotype was counted a few times. This chain links TRBV4-3 with TRBJ2-2; D is tentatively TRBD1 or TRBD2 (5 bases each). The CDR3 sequence is 15 residues long. CDR1 and CDR2 (germline): LGHNA, YSLEER. Trimming cost V 4 bases and J 1 base, with 10 bases left between them. DNA for the CDR3: TGCGCCAGCAGCCGAAGCGGACAGAACACCGGGGAGCTGTTTTTT. It encodes CASSRSGQNTGELFF.

This clonotype has only a few counts. This sequence joins TRBV6-5 and TRBJ2-3, with TRBD2 identical over 11 bases. Germline loops: CDR1 MNHEY, CDR2 SVGAGI. There are 15 residues in the CDR3. The J segment lost 1 base and the V segment lost 5 bases, leaving 2 bases of the junction unmatched. CDR3 sequence: CASSMTSGGTDTQYF. Written as DNA, the CDR3 is TGTGCCAGCAGTATGACTAGCGGGGGCACAGATACGCAGTATTTT.

This clonotype was observed a few times. The rearrangement links TRBV4-2 to TRBJ1-6, with 9 nucleotides matching TRBD1. CDR1 is LGHNA, CDR2 YNFKEQ, per germline. The CDR3 contains 15 residues. The junction had 3 bases not matched to a gene; V was cut back by 1 base and J by 8 bases. This CDR3 is CASSQGDRAYSPLHF. DNA for the CDR3: TGTGCCAGCAGCCAAGGGGACAGGGCCTATTCACCCCTCCACTTT.

V is TRBV12-3 or TRBV12-4 and J is TRBJ1-2, with D hard to call. V was pared by 6 bases and J by 4 bases, with 12 bases between. The CDR3 has 13 amino acids. CDR3 protein: CASRRHLSYGYTF. For the CDR3, the DNA is TGTGCCAGCAGGCGACACTTATCCTATGGCTACACCTTC.

This clonotype was counted only a few times. The CDR3 DNA sequence: TGTGCCAGCAGCGTGGCCGGACAGGGAACGATCGCCGAGCAGTACTTC. Translated: CASSVAGQGTIAEQYF. This sequence joins TRBV7-9 and TRBJ2-7; 8 bases are shared with TRBD1. V gave up 5 bases and J gave up 6 bases; unmatched junction bases: 15. Per the germline V gene, CDR1 is SEHNR and CDR2 is FQNEAQ (reference sequence). CDR3 size: 16 residues.

The chain links TRBV12-3 or TRBV12-4 to TRBJ1-5; D is ambiguous. The CDR3 sequence is 18 residues long. V was pared by 7 bases and J by 6 bases, with 28 bases between. CDR3 bases: TGTGCCAGCACCCTTAAGTTACGAGGCCTCCTTGCGTTTCAGCCCCAGCATTTT. It codes for CASTLKLRGLLAFQPQHF.

The rearrangement uses TRBV5-1 and TRBJ1-5, with D possibly being TRBD1 (5 bases). In germline, CDR1 is SGHRS, CDR2 YFSETQ. V was trimmed by 4 bases and J by 1 base, leaving 21 bases between them. This CDR3 region has 18 residues. In nucleotides, the CDR3 is TGCGCCAGCAGCCCATCGGACATAATATATTTCAGCAATCAGCCCCAGCATTTT. This gives the protein CASSPSDIIYFSNQPQHF.

The chain recombines TRBV5-1 with TRBJ2-7; D is perhaps TRBD1 (6 bases). CDR1 is SGHRS, CDR2 YFSETQ, per germline. Between the trimmed V and J ends, which lost 0 bases and 5 bases, there was a span of 15 bases. CDR3 length equals 15 residues. CDR3 amino acids: CASSLGSQGGHEQYF. The CDR3 DNA reads TGCGCCAGCAGCTTGGGGTCACAGGGTGGCCACGAGCAGTACTTC.

V is TRBV27 and J is TRBJ1-5, with TRBD1 identical over 8 bases. The length of the CDR3 is 14 residues. The germline V gene has CDR1 MNHEY and CDR2 SMNVEV (reference sequence). The J segment lost 7 bases and the V segment lost 4 bases, leaving 6 bases of the junction unmatched. In DNA, the CDR3 is TGTGCCAGCAGTTCTCTGGGACAGGCCCAGCCCCAGCATTTT. It is translated as CASSSLGQAQPQHF.

The table lists this clonotype with a few counts. This chain uses TRBV10-3 with TRBJ2-1; D is uncertain. The V end lost 3 bases, the J end lost 12 bases, and 9 bases lay between the germline ends. Germline lookup yields CDR1 ENHRY and CDR2 SYGVKD. CDR3 length: 11 amino acids. The CDR3 spells CAISERVTQFF. In DNA, the CDR3 is TGTGCCATCAGTGAAAGGGTTACGCAGTTCTTC.

This clonotype has just a few counts. This chain joins TRBV3-1 and TRBJ1-5, with 7 positions matching TRBD1. The CDR3 runs 13 residues. Per germline, CDR1 LGHDT and CDR2 YNNKEL (reference sequence). Unmatched junction bases numbered 3, after V lost 1 base and J lost 9 bases. CDR3 region: CASSQVAGGPQHF. DNA for the CDR3: TGTGCCAGCAGCCAAGTGGCAGGGGGGCCCCAGCATTTT.

CDR3 protein: CASSVGEMETQYF. The CDR3, as DNA: TGCGCCAGCAGTGTCGGGGAGATGGAGACCCAGTACTTC. This chain uses TRBV10-2 with TRBJ2-5, with TRBD2 as a possible D gene (5 bases). The CDR3 has 13 residues. Germline V CDR1 and CDR2: WSHSY, SAAADI. V was trimmed by 4 bases and J by 5 bases, leaving 11 bases between them.

This chain connects TRBV20-1 to TRBJ1-2; the match to TRBD1 covers 9 bases. The CDR3 is 12 residues long. Germline V CDR1 and CDR2: DFQATT, SNEGSKA (reference sequence). V gave up 6 bases and J gave up 8 bases; unmatched junction bases: 7. CDR3 residues: CSAQDRGTGYTF. CDR3 nucleotides: TGCAGTGCCCAAGACAGGGGGACAGGCTACACCTTC.

This clonotype turned up a few times. The chain couples TRBV27 to TRBJ2-1; weak D call: TRBD1 (6 bases). The CDR3 runs to 13 residues. The germline gives CDR1 MNHEY, CDR2 SMNVEV (reference sequence). The V end lost 5 bases, the J end lost 5 bases, and 10 bases lay between the germline ends. This chain's CDR3 is CASSISGDNEQFF. For the CDR3, the DNA is TGTGCCAGCAGTATCTCAGGGGACAATGAGCAGTTCTTC.

This clonotype was seen a few times. V usage is TRBV12-3 or TRBV12-4 and J usage is TRBJ1-1; possibly TRBD1 for D (6 bases). Between the trimmed V and J ends, which lost 6 bases and 9 bases, there was a span of 17 bases. CDR3 length: 13 amino acids. CDR3 bases: TGTGCCAGCAGATTACAGGGTCCCAGTAAAGCTTTCTTT. The encoded protein is CASRLQGPSKAFF.

This clonotype was seen more than once but under ten times. The chain links TRBV9 to TRBJ1-6; 8 bases align to TRBD1. V trimming: 4 bases; J trimming: 7 bases; junction bases outside the gene matches: 1. This CDR3 comprises 13 residues. The V gene's germline CDR1 is SGDLS and CDR2 YYNGEE. The CDR3 is CASSSGGNSPLHF. The CDR3 bases are TGTGCCAGCAGCTCAGGGGGCAATTCACCCCTCCACTTT.

The chain couples TRBV6-5 to TRBJ2-5; 7 bases are shared with TRBD1. V lost 9 bases and J lost 4; bases outside the gene matches: 11. Germline V CDR1 and CDR2: MNHEY, SVGAGI. The CDR3 length is 14 residues. The CDR3 DNA reads TGTGCCAGGCGACAGGGAATCTCTCCAGAGACCCAGTACTTC. It specifies CARRQGISPETQYF.

This clonotype was observed a handful of times. This chain joins TRBV6-5 and TRBJ2-7; D gene uncertain. Per the germline V gene, CDR1 is MNHEY and CDR2 is SVGAGI. The CDR3 length is 11 residues. V was clipped by 4 bases and J by 6 bases, with 7 bases between them. In DNA, the CDR3 is TGTGCCAGCAGTTCCCAAGGCGAGCAGTACTTC. Its translation: CASSSQGEQYF.

This chain links TRBV6-6 with TRBJ2-7; D is uncertain. Trimming removed 4 bases from V and 6 bases from J, with 7 bases in between. The CDR3 sequence is 11 residues long. From germline, CDR1 is MNHNY and CDR2 SVGAGI (reference sequence). The CDR3 protein is CASSSPTEQYV. The CDR3 DNA reads as TGTGCCAGCAGTTCCCCCACCGAGCAGTACGTC.